The 17 T cell receptor beta chains listed next were all sequenced from one sample in a study of T cell repertoires in cytomegalovirus infection. TCRdb recomputed calls from the reads with MiXCR, one row per CDR3 protein. Of approximately 250,000 distinct CDR3 sequences listed, 22% are singletons. Sequences were obtained from CD8+ T cells from PBMCs. Receptors originate from a human donor in good health (CMV status not recorded). Some clones in this sample may be carry-over from other donors' samples.

The rearrangement joins TRBV7-4 to TRBJ2-1, with 9 bases identical to TRBD1. CDR1 is SGHVT and CDR2 is SQSDAQ in the germline V gene. V shed 1 base and J 6 bases; nucleotides not matched to a gene: 10. This CDR3 spans 17 amino acids. CDR3 amino acids: CASSLVGRGQGSNEQFF. The CDR3 DNA follows: TGTGCCAGCAGCTTAGTGGGTCGAGGACAGGGGTCCAATGAGCAGTTCTTC.

This clonotype occurred once. This rearrangement joins TRBV4-2 to TRBJ2-7; TRBD1 aligns across 9 bases. Losses at the gene ends were 5 bases for V and 6 bases for J; bases not matched to a gene: 8. CDR3 length: 14 amino acids. Looked up from germline, CDR1 is LGHNA and CDR2 is YNFKEQ. The CDR3 is CASSSGTGSGEQYF. Here the CDR3 DNA reads TGTGCCAGCAGCTCCGGGACAGGGTCGGGCGAGCAGTACTTC.

This clonotype appeared a few times. J is TRBJ1-1 and V is TRBV3-1; D remains ambiguous. The CDR3 extends over 19 amino acids. CDR1 is LGHDT, CDR2 YNNKEL, per germline (reference sequence). V was shortened by 0 bases and J by 0 bases, with 20 bases between the two germline ends. The CDR3 region is CASSQEFPPGNRMNTEAFF. The CDR3 bases are TGTGCCAGCAGCCAAGAATTCCCGCCGGGGAATCGAATGAACACTGAAGCTTTCTTT.

The CDR3 reads CASFSGGIQETQYF. The CDR3 coding sequence is TGTGCCAGCTTTAGCGGGGGGATCCAAGAGACCCAGTACTTC. The chain has TRBV6-2 or TRBV6-3 and TRBJ2-5; 10 bases map to TRBD2. Germline V gene sequence: CDR1 MNHEY, CDR2 SVGEGT. Losses at the gene ends were 8 bases for V and 1 base for J; bases not matched to a gene: 4. The length of the CDR3 is 14 residues.

This clonotype has a handful of counts. The chain couples TRBV28 to TRBJ1-3; D gene ambiguous. V lost 8 bases to trimming and J lost 6 bases, with 14 bases between them. Germline loops: CDR1 MDHEN, CDR2 SYDVKM. The CDR3 totals 13 residues. DNA for the CDR3: TGTGCCAGCCAGACCCAATTCGAAAACACCATATATTTT. Translating it yields CASQTQFENTIYF.

This clonotype showed up just a few times. The chain has TRBV28 and TRBJ2-3; unclear D gene. V shed 4 bases and J shed 6 bases, with 17 bases lying between them. Germline CDR1 is MDHEN and CDR2 is SYDVKM. CDR3 size: 15 residues. The DNA for the CDR3 is TGTGCCAGCAGTTCAATGGCGCATCTCGTGGATACGCAGTATTTT. Its protein is CASSSMAHLVDTQYF.

This clonotype was observed a handful of times. The CDR3, as DNA: TGTGCCACCAGTGGCCGGACTAGCGGGGGCACAGATACGCAGTATTTT. It codes for CATSGRTSGGTDTQYF. V gene TRBV24-1 combines with J gene TRBJ2-3, with TRBD2 matching 12 bases. The CDR3 extends over 16 amino acids. Trimming took 5 bases from V and 1 from J; bases not matched to a gene: 3. Looked up from germline, CDR1 is KGHDR and CDR2 is SFDVKD.

This clonotype turned up a few times. The chain employs TRBV5-1 and TRBJ1-5; TRBD1 is a possible D gene (6 bases). The CDR3 has 16 amino acids. Germline V gene data show CDR1 as SGHRS and CDR2 as YFSETQ. The ends were cut back, 4 bases at V and 2 bases at J, with 16 bases in the middle. The CDR3 loop is CASSPTGLNGNQPQHF. In DNA, the CDR3 is TGCGCCAGCAGCCCTACAGGGCTCAATGGCAATCAGCCCCAGCATTTT. The variable domain in full, completed from reference TRBV5-1 and TRBJ1-5, reads KAGVTQTPRYLIKTRGQQVTLSCSPISGHRSVSWYQQTPGQGLQFLFEYFSETQRNKGNFPGRFSGRQFSNSRSEMNVSTLELGDSALYLCASSPTGLNGNQPQHFGDGTRLSIL.

Many counts were recorded for this clonotype. The CDR3 DNA reads as TGTGCCAGCAGCCCCCCGGGACAGGAGTACAATGAGCAGTTCTTC. Translated, it gives CASSPPGQEYNEQFF. The rearrangement links TRBV7-9 to TRBJ2-1, with TRBD1 matching 8 bases. The CDR3 totals 15 residues. V lost 5 bases, J lost 4 bases, and 7 bases stayed unmatched. CDR1 and CDR2 from the germline V gene are SEHNR and FQNEAQ (reference sequence).

The chain uses TRBV2 and TRBJ2-1, with D hard to call. V lost 5 bases and J 5 bases, leaving 19 bases between the germline ends. Germline CDR1 and CDR2: SNHLY and FYNNEI. The CDR3 covers 16 residues. The CDR3 sequence is CASSSSVFIGDNEQFF. The CDR3, as DNA: TGTGCCAGCAGTTCATCCGTCTTTATCGGAGACAATGAGCAGTTCTTC.

The CDR3 bases are TGTGCCAGTTCAGCTCCGGGACTAGCGGGGGGGCAAGGCGAGCAGTACTTC. Translation: CASSAPGLAGGQGEQYF. V is TRBV13 and J is TRBJ2-7; 16 positions agree with TRBD2. CDR1 PRHDT and CDR2 FYEKMQ come from the germline V gene (reference sequence). CDR3 length equals 17 residues. The V and J ends lost 9 bases and 6 bases, in that order; junction bases with no gene match: 14.

J is TRBJ1-5 and V is TRBV28; D unresolved. The germline CDR1 and CDR2 sequences are MDHEN and SYDVKM. Trimming stripped 6 bases from V and 3 bases from J, with 12 bases between. This CDR3 region has 14 residues. The CDR3 protein is CASSQENTNQPQHF. CDR3 nucleotides: TGTGCCAGCAGCCAGGAGAATACCAATCAGCCCCAGCATTTT.

This clonotype was counted only a few times. V usage is TRBV28 and J usage is TRBJ1-2; D gene ambiguous. CDR3 size: 14 residues. The V end was cut by 6 bases, the J end by 4 bases, with 15 bases between. Germline assignment: CDR1 MDHEN and CDR2 SYDVKM. The CDR3, as DNA: TGTGCCAGCAGCCCGTCGTGGGATGGCTATGGCTACACCTTC. Amino acids: CASSPSWDGYGYTF.

This clonotype appeared a few times. The V and J genes are TRBV6-5 and TRBJ2-1; 10 bases align to TRBD2. Trimming removed 0 bases from V and 10 bases from J; junction bases left unmatched: 6. Germline CDR1 and CDR2: MNHEY and SVGAGI. CDR3 length: 15 amino acids. CDR3 DNA sequence: TGTGCCAGCAGTTACTCGAAAGCGGGGGGGCACGAGCAGTTCTTC. Amino acids: CASSYSKAGGHEQFF.

The CDR3 loop is CASSFPNPNYGYTF. CDR3 in DNA: TGTGCCAGCAGTTTTCCCAACCCGAACTATGGCTACACCTTC. V is TRBV28 and J is TRBJ1-2, with D unclear. The germline CDR1 and CDR2 sequences are MDHEN and SYDVKM. Deletions cut 3 bases from V and 2 bases from J, with 10 bases between. The CDR3 totals 14 residues.

The table lists this clonotype with many counts. The chain is built from TRBV7-2 and TRBJ1-5; D remains ambiguous. CDR1 is SGHTA, CDR2 FQGNSA, per germline. The CDR3 has 17 residues. Trimming left V 1 base short and J 2 bases short, with 15 bases between. For the CDR3, the DNA is TGTGCCAGCAGCTTAGTAGCCGACCTCCTGGGCAATCAGCCCCAGCATTTT. It codes for CASSLVADLLGNQPQHF.

The table lists this clonotype with a few counts. The J gene is TRBJ1-6, the V gene TRBV9; D perhaps matches TRBD1 (6 bases). The CDR3 contains 15 residues. Looked up from germline, CDR1 is SGDLS and CDR2 is YYNGEE. V dropped 3 bases and J dropped 6 bases, with 13 bases sitting between them. The CDR3 loop reads CASSETGLGNSPLHF. The CDR3 DNA follows: TGTGCCAGCAGCGAAACAGGGCTGGGTAATTCACCCCTCCACTTT.